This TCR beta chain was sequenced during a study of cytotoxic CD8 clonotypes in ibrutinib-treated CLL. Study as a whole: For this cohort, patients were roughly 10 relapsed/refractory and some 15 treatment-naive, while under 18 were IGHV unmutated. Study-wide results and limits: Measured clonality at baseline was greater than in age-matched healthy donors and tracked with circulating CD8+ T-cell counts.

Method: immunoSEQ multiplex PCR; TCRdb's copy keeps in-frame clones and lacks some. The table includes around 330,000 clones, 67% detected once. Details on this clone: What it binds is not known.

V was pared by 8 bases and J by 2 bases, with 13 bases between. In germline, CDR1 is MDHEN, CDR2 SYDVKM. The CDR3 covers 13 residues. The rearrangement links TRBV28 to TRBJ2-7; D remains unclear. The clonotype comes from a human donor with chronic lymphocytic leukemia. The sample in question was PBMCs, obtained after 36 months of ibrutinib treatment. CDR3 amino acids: CASLGRSAYEQYF. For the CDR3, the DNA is TGTGCCAGCTTAGGGCGGTCGGCCTACGAGCAGTACTTC.